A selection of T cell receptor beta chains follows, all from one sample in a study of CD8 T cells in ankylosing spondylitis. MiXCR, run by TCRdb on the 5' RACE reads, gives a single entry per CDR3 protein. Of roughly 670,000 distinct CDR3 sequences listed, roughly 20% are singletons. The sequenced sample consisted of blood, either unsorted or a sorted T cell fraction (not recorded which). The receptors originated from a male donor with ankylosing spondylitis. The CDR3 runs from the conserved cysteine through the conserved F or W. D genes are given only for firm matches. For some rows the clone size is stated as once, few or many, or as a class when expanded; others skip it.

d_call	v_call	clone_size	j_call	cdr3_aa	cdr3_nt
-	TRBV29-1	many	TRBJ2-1	CSVVATLDEQFF	TGCAGCGTTGTCGCAACATTGGATGAGCAGTTCTTC
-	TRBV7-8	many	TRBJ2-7	CASSLSSWYEQYF	TGTGCCAGCAGCTTATCTTCGTGGTACGAGCAGTACTTC
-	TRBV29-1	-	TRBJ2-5	CSVGGGQETQYF	TGCAGCGTTGGGGGAGGACAAGAGACCCAGTACTTC
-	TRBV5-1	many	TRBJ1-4	CASSLGSGPDKLFF	TGCGCCAGCAGCTTGGGTTCAGGGCCGGACAAACTGTTTTTT
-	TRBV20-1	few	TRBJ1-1	CSARDASGNTEAFF	TGCAGTGCTAGAGACGCGTCAGGAAACACTGAAGCTTTCTTT
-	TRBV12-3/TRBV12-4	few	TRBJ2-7	CASRPSSAVGEQYF	TGTGCCAGCAGACCGTCTAGCGCCGTCGGAGAGCAGTACTTC
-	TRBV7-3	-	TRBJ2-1	CASSSRPGTYNEQFF	TGTGCCAGCAGCTCCCGACCCGGGACCTACAATGAGCAGTTCTTC
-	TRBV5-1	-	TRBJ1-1	CASSSRVPNTEAFF	TGCGCCAGCAGCTCCAGGGTCCCGAACACTGAAGCTTTCTTT
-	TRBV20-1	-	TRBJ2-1	CSARVIGENEQFF	TGCAGTGCTAGAGTGATAGGGGAAAATGAGCAGTTCTTC
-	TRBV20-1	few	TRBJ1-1	CSARNPSRWSNTEAFF	TGCAGTGCTAGAAATCCATCGCGGTGGAGCAACACTGAAGCTTTCTTT
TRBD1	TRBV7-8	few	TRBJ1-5	CASSLVVPTGGTAQPQHF	TGTGCCAGCAGCTTAGTCGTTCCGACAGGGGGTACAGCTCAGCCCCAGCATTTT
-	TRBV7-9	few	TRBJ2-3	CASSIRGQSSTDTQYF	TGTGCCAGCAGCATACGGGGACAATCTAGCACAGATACGCAGTATTTT
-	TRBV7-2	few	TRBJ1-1	CASGRQRNTEAFF	TGTGCCAGCGGTAGACAGAGGAACACTGAAGCTTTCTTT
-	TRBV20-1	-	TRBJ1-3	CSAQLGNTIYF	TGCAGTGCGCAGCTCGGAAACACCATATATTTT
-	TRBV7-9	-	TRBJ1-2	CASSPPTEFYGYTF	TGTGCCAGCAGTCCCCCGACAGAATTCTATGGCTACACCTTC
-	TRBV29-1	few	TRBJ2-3	CSVARGTANTDTQYF	TGCAGCGTAGCCCGGGGCACCGCGAACACAGATACGCAGTATTTT
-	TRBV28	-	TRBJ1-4	CASRRRQVLNEKLFF	TGTGCCAGCAGGAGACGGCAGGTCCTTAATGAAAAACTGTTTTTT
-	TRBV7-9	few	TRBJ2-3	CASSPYYTGGTDTQYF	TGTGCCAGCAGCCCTTATTATACGGGGGGCACAGATACGCAGTATTTT
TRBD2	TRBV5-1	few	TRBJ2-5	CASSQGLLTSGSQTQYF	TGCGCCAGCAGCCAAGGACTCCTGACTAGCGGGAGCCAGACCCAGTACTTC
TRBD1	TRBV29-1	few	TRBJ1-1	CSVLGTGDGVRVAFF	TGCAGCGTTCTGGGGACAGGGGACGGGGTTCGAGTTGCTTTCTTT
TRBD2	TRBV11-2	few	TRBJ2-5	CASSLDGTSAAAQYF	TGTGCCAGCAGCTTAGATGGGACTAGCGCGGCAGCCCAGTACTTC
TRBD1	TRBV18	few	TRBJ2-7	CASSRDRAEQYF	TGTGCCAGCTCACGGGACAGGGCCGAGCAGTACTTC